The T cell receptor (beta chain) under discussion was sequenced for a study of T cells in Graves' hyperthyroidism and ophthalmopathy. Study in general: Sampling of peripheral blood happened at initial diagnosis, prior to any treatment.

It was RNA transcripts that yielded the amplified TCR beta CDR3 regions. HTBI primers were employed in a first-round RT-PCR of the TCR CDR3. TCRdb re-called the multiplex PCR reads with MiXCR, one entry per CDR3 protein. The sample lists under 650,000 distinct CDR3 sequences, 15% to 20% occurring once. Germline V CDR1 and CDR2: KGHSH, LQKENI. This CDR3 is 15 amino acids long. Trimming removed 6 bases from V and 7 bases from J, with 16 bases in between. This TCR derives from a woman aged 25 to 39 with Graves' hyperthyroidism. J is TRBJ1-6 and V is TRBV18; D call uncertain. What was sequenced was blood. The CDR3 region has the DNA TGTGCCAGCTCCCCCGGGCGGTTGGAGAATTCACCCCTCCACTTT. Translated, it gives CASSPGRLENSPLHF.